This TCR beta chain was sequenced for a study of patients and donors after allogeneic stem cell transplantation. The sample holds many counts of this clonotype. TCRdb processed the RT-PCR reads anew with MiXCR; each CDR3 protein has one entry. The sample lists about 160,000 distinct CDR3 sequences; about 30% were seen once. The sample taken for sequencing was blood, either unsorted or a sorted T cell fraction (not recorded which). The sequence came from a human donor who was either an allogeneic HSCT recipient or a stem cell or donor lymphocyte infusion donor (not recorded which). It is not recorded whose cells these are; they may come from a transplant donor.

The CDR3 DNA reads TGTGCCAGCAGTTTTTCCCTGAACACTGAAGCTTTCTTT. It is translated as CASSFSLNTEAFF. V and J are TRBV12-3 or TRBV12-4 and TRBJ1-1; D call uncertain. Trimming removed 3 bases at V and 0 bases at J, with 5 bases between. CDR3 length: 13 residues.